This TCR beta chain appears in the sequencing data of a study of T cell repertoires in cytomegalovirus infection. This clonotype was counted at least ten times. One entry per CDR3 protein, called by TCRdb with MiXCR from the reads. The sample contains about 490,000 distinct CDR3 sequences, more than 20% of which appear only once. Germline values: CDR1 SGHVS, CDR2 FQNEAQ. Trimming shortened V by 4 bases and J by 1 base, and 17 bases separated the two germline ends. This CDR3 has 16 residues. The V gene is TRBV7-8, the J gene TRBJ2-7; tentatively, D is TRBD2 (5 bases). Specimen: PBMCs. This clonotype was sampled from a human donor in good health (CMV status not recorded). Some clones in this sample may be carry-over from other donors' samples. The CDR3 bases are TGTGCCAGCAGCTATGAGAAGGTAGCGTGGTCCTACGAGCAGTACTTC. Translated, it gives CASSYEKVAWSYEQYF.